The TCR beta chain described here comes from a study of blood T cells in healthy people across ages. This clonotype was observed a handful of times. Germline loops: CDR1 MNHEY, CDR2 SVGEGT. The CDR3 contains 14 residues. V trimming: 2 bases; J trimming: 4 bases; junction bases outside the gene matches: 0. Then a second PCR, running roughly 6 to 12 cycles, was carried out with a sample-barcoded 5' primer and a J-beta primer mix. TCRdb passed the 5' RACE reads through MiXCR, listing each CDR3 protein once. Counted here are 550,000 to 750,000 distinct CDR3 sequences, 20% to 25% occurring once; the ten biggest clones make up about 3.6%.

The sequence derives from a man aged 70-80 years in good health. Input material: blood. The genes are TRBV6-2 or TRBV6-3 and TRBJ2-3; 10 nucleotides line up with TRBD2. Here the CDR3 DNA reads TGTGCCAGCAGTTACGGGACTAGCGCAGATACGCAGTATTTT. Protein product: CASSYGTSADTQYF.